This T cell receptor (beta chain) was identified during a study of blood T cell repertoires in COVID-19. On the study more broadly: The United States, Italy and Spain supplied acute and convalescent COVID-19 samples. Sources were T cells, B-cell-depleted T cells, or PBMCs; the material itself was cDNA or gDNA.

With 4 bases removed from V and 4 bases from J, the gap between germline ends came to 11 bases. Germline CDR1 SGHRS, CDR2 YFSETQ. The CDR3 is made up of 13 amino acids. How the authors handled the data: Cell counts per sample came from amplifying reference gene primers. Measured with immunoSEQ multiplex PCR; TCRdb has only the in-frame clones, and not every one. V and J calls and clone size are given by that table; D and trimming were obtained from the DNA. The sample gives more than 300,000 clones, under 90% of which show up once; 1.8% is in the top ten. This receptor was taken from a woman aged 30 to 39 with COVID-19, enrolled during active disease. Sequencing input: peripheral blood. This chain connects TRBV5-1 to TRBJ1-2, with D perhaps matching TRBD1 (5 bases). The chain's CDR3 is CASSEGQVYGYTF. The CDR3 region has the DNA TGCGCCAGCAGCGAAGGACAAGTCTATGGCTACACCTTC.